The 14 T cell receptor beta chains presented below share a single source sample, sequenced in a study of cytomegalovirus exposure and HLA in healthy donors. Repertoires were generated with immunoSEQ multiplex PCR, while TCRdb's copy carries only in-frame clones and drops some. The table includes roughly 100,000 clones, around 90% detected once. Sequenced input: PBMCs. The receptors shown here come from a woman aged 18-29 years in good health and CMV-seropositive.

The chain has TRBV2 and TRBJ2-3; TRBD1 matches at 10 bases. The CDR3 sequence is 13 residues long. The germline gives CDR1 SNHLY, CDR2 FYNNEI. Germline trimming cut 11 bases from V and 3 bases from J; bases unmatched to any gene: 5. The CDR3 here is CAGRDRGTDTQYF. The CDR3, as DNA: TGTGCCGGCCGGGACAGGGGAACAGATACGCAGTATTTT.

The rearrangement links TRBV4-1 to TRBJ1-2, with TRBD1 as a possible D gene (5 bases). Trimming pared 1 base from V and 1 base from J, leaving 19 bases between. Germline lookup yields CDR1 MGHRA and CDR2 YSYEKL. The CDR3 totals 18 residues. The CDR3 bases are TGCGCCAGCAGCCAAGTCTCGGGGAGGGGCGGAATTAACTATGGCTACACCTTC. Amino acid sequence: CASSQVSGRGGINYGYTF.

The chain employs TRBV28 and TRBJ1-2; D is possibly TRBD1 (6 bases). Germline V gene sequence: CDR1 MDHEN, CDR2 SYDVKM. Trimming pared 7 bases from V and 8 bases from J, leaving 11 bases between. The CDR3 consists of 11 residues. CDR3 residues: CASTRGHGYTF. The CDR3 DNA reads TGTGCCAGCACCAGGGGCCACGGCTACACCTTC.

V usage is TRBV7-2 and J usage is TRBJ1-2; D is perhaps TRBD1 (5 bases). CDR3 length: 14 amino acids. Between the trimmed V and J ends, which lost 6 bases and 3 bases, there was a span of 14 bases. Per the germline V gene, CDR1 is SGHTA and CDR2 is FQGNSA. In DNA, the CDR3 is TGTGCCAGCAGGTCCGGGGGGACGGACTATGGCTACACCTTC. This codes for CASRSGGTDYGYTF.

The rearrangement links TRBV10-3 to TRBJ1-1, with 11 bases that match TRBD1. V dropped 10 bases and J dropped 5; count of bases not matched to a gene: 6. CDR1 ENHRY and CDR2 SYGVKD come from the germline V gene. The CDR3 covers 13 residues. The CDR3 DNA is TGTGCCACCCGGGGACAGGGGGTGACTGAAGCTTTCTTT. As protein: CATRGQGVTEAFF.

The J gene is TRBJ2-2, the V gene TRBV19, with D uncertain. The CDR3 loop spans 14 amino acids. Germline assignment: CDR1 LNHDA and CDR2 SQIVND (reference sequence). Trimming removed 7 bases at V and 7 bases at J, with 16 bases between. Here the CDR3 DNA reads TGTGCCAGTACCGATCTATTGGGCTTCGGGGAGCTGTTTTTT. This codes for CASTDLLGFGELFF. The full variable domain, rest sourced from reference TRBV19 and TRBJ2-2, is DGGITQSPKYLFRKEGQNVTLSCEQNLNHDAMYWYRQDPGQGLRLIYYSQIVNDFQKGDIAEGYSVSREKKESFPLTVTSAQKNPTAFYLCASTDLLGFGELFFGEGSRLTVL.

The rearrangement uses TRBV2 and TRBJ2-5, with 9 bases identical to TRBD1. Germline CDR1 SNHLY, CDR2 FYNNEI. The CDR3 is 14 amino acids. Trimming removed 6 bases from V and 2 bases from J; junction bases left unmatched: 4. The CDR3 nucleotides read TGTGCCAGCAGAGAGACAGGGGGGCAAGAGACCCAGTACTTC. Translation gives CASRETGGQETQYF.

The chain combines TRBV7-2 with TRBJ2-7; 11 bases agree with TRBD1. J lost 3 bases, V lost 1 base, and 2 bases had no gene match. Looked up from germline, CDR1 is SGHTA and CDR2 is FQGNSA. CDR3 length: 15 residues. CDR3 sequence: CASSLGTGGVYEQYV. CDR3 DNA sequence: TGTGCCAGCAGCTTAGGGACAGGGGGCGTCTACGAGCAGTACGTC.

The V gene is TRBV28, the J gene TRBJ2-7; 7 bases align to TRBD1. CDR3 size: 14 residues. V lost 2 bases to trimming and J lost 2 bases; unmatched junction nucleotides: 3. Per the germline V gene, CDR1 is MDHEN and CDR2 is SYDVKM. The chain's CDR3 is CASSLGTGAYEQYV. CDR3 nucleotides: TGTGCCAGCAGTTTAGGAACAGGGGCCTACGAGCAGTACGTC.

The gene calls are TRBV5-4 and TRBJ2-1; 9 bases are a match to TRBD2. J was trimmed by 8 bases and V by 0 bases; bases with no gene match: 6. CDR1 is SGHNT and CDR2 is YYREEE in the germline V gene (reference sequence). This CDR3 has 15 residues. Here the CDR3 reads CASSLAGGGAYEQFF. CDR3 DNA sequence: TGTGCCAGCAGCTTGGCAGGCGGGGGGGCCTATGAGCAGTTCTTC.

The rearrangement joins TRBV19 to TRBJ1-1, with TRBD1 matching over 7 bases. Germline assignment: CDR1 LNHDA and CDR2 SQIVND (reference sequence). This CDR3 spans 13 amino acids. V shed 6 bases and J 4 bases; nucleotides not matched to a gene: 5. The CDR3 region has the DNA TGTGCCAGTAGGGTACAGGGGTGCACTGAAGCTTTCTTT. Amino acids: CASRVQGCTEAFF.

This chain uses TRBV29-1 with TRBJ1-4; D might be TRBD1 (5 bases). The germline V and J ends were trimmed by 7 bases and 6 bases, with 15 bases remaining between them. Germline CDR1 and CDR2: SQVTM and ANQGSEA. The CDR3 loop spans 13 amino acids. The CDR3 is CSASRGRYEKLFF. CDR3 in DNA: TGCAGCGCCTCTCGGGGGAGATATGAAAAACTGTTTTTT.

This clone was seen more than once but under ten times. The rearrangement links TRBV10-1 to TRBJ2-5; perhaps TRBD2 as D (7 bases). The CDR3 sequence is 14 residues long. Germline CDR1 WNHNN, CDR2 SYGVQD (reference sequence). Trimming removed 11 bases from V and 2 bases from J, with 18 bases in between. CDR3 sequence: CAWGPSGHQETQYF. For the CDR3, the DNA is TGCGCCTGGGGGCCTAGCGGACATCAAGAGACCCAGTACTTC.

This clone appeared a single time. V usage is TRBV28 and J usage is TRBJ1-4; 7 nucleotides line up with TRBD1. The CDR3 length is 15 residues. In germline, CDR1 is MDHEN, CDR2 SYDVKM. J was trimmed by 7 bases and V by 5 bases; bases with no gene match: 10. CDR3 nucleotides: TGTGCCAGCAGTCTAGGGGGCCTGGAGCTTGAAAAACTGTTTTTT. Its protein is CASSLGGLELEKLFF.